This T cell receptor beta chain was recovered during a study of OX40 agonist ivuxolimab in advanced cancers. The overall study: Participants could have had prior anti-PD-1, anti-PD-L1 or anti-CTLA-4 therapy, and around 40% had some.

From germline, CDR1 is SGHRS and CDR2 YFSETQ. Trimming pared 0 bases from V and 3 bases from J, leaving 15 bases between. There are 16 residues in the CDR3. The repertoire was sequenced with immunoSEQ multiplex PCR; TCRdb's copy has only in-frame clones and lacks some. This table holds roughly 20,000 clones, 79% found once. The source material was CD4+ or CD8+ T cells sorted from blood, sampled in a trial of the OX40 agonist ivuxolimab. The TCR was taken from an adult with an advanced solid tumor such as melanoma, head and neck, liver or kidney cancer. The chain links TRBV5-1 to TRBJ1-2; D possibly corresponds to TRBD1 (6 bases). The CDR3 loop reads CASSLDRATQDYGYTF. The CDR3, as DNA: TGCGCCAGCAGCTTGGACAGGGCCACTCAAGACTATGGCTACACCTTC.